This is a list of T cell receptor beta chains from one sample in a study of CD8 T cells in Susac syndrome. TCRdb re-analysed the immunoSEQ multiplex PCR reads in MiXCR, keeping a single row per CDR3 protein. Of over 80,000 distinct CDR3 sequences listed, about 93% are singletons. The sample consisted of CD8+ T cells from PBMCs. The receptors stem from a human donor in good health. Both conserved end residues are part of each CDR3. The order of the fields is J gene, clone size, D gene, V gene, CDR3 DNA, CDR3 protein. A D gene is named only where the DNA matches it firmly. Only some rows state a clone size, as once, few, many or a class for expanded clones.

J gene: TRBJ2-1
clone size: NA
D gene: NA
V gene: TRBV7-9
CDR3 DNA: TGTGCCAGCAGCTTCGGGGTTGAGCAGTTCTTC
CDR3 protein: CASSFGVEQFF

J gene: TRBJ2-7
clone size: NA
D gene: NA
V gene: TRBV7-9
CDR3 DNA: TGTGCCAGCAGCTCCGTCGGTTGGGCCTACGAGCAGTACTTC
CDR3 protein: CASSSVGWAYEQYF

J gene: TRBJ1-1
clone size: NA
D gene: TRBD1
V gene: TRBV6-6
CDR3 DNA: TGTGCCAGCAGTTACGTTCCCGGGACAGATGAAGCTTTCTTT
CDR3 protein: CASSYVPGTDEAFF

J gene: TRBJ1-1
clone size: NA
D gene: NA
V gene: TRBV7-6
CDR3 DNA: TGTGCCAGCAGCTTAGAGACCAACACTGAAGCTTTCTTT
CDR3 protein: CASSLETNTEAFF

J gene: TRBJ2-1
clone size: once
D gene: TRBD2
V gene: TRBV29-1
CDR3 DNA: TGCAGCGTTGCTAGGGCGGGGGGCCCGAATGAGCAGTTCTTC
CDR3 protein: CSVARAGGPNEQFF

J gene: TRBJ2-7
clone size: NA
D gene: NA
V gene: TRBV9
CDR3 DNA: TGTGCCAGCAGCCCCCGAGGAGGGGGCCCCTACGAGCAGTACTTC
CDR3 protein: CASSPRGGGPYEQYF

J gene: TRBJ2-1
clone size: NA
D gene: NA
V gene: TRBV19
CDR3 DNA: TGTGCCAGTAGTATAGACCACTACAATGAGCAGTTCTTC
CDR3 protein: CASSIDHYNEQFF

J gene: TRBJ1-2
clone size: NA
D gene: TRBD1
V gene: TRBV7-9
CDR3 DNA: TGTGCCAGCAGGACAGGGGGCACGGGAGGCTACACCTTC
CDR3 protein: CASRTGGTGGYTF

J gene: TRBJ2-5
clone size: NA
D gene: NA
V gene: TRBV14
CDR3 DNA: TGTGCCAGCAGCCAAGGGGAACGTCAAGAGACCCAGTACTTC
CDR3 protein: CASSQGERQETQYF

J gene: TRBJ1-1
clone size: NA
D gene: NA
V gene: TRBV10-3
CDR3 DNA: TGTGCCATCAGTGAGTCGGCAGTCAACTTGAACACTGAAGCTTTCTTT
CDR3 protein: CAISESAVNLNTEAFF

J gene: TRBJ2-7
clone size: NA
D gene: NA
V gene: TRBV4-1
CDR3 DNA: TGCGCCAGCAGCCAAGTAAGCGACGGACCCTACGAGCAGTACTTC
CDR3 protein: CASSQVSDGPYEQYF

J gene: TRBJ1-6
clone size: NA
D gene: NA
V gene: TRBV7-2
CDR3 DNA: TGTGCCAGCAGCTTCTCTTACATTGGGAGCGATTCACCCCTCCACTTT
CDR3 protein: CASSFSYIGSDSPLHF

J gene: TRBJ2-3
clone size: NA
D gene: NA
V gene: TRBV7-9
CDR3 DNA: TGTGCCAGCAGCTTAGGTAGGGTCACAGATACGCAGTATTTT
CDR3 protein: CASSLGRVTDTQYF

J gene: TRBJ1-4
clone size: NA
D gene: NA
V gene: TRBV29-1
CDR3 DNA: TGCAGCGTCTCCCGGGGCGGTGAAAAACTGTTTTTT
CDR3 protein: CSVSRGGEKLFF

J gene: TRBJ2-7
clone size: NA
D gene: TRBD1
V gene: TRBV5-6
CDR3 DNA: TGTGCCAGCAGCCCGACAGGGAACGAGCAGTACTTC
CDR3 protein: CASSPTGNEQYF

J gene: TRBJ2-7
clone size: NA
D gene: NA
V gene: TRBV15
CDR3 DNA: TGTGCCACCAGCAGAGATACGGCAGGCTCCTACGAGCAGTACTTC
CDR3 protein: CATSRDTAGSYEQYF

J gene: TRBJ2-2
clone size: NA
D gene: NA
V gene: TRBV9
CDR3 DNA: TGTGCCAGCAGCGTAAACGGGGGGAACACCGGGGAGCTGTTTTTT
CDR3 protein: CASSVNGGNTGELFF

J gene: TRBJ2-7
clone size: NA
D gene: NA
V gene: TRBV14
CDR3 DNA: TGTGCCAGCAGCCAAGTAGGGCAGCTCAGGAACGAGCAGTACTTC
CDR3 protein: CASSQVGQLRNEQYF

J gene: TRBJ1-2
clone size: NA
D gene: NA
V gene: TRBV4-1
CDR3 DNA: TGCGCCAGCAGCTGGGATGCGGGGGACAACTATGGCTACACCTTC
CDR3 protein: CASSWDAGDNYGYTF

J gene: TRBJ1-1
clone size: NA
D gene: NA
V gene: TRBV19
CDR3 DNA: TGTGCCAGTAGTCTCGGTATGAACACTGAAGCTTTCTTT
CDR3 protein: CASSLGMNTEAFF

J gene: TRBJ2-1
clone size: NA
D gene: TRBD1
V gene: TRBV2
CDR3 DNA: TGTGCCAGCGTACAGGGGTCCTACAATGAGCAGTTCTTC
CDR3 protein: CASVQGSYNEQFF

J gene: TRBJ1-2
clone size: NA
D gene: NA
V gene: TRBV27
CDR3 DNA: TGTGCCAGCAGCCTCTACAGAACGGGGGGCTACACCTTC
CDR3 protein: CASSLYRTGGYTF

J gene: TRBJ2-1
clone size: NA
D gene: NA
V gene: TRBV9
CDR3 DNA: TGTGCCAGCAGCGTAGGGGGCGGGGGCCACGGAAATGAGCAGTTCTTC
CDR3 protein: CASSVGGGGHGNEQFF

J gene: TRBJ2-1
clone size: once
D gene: NA
V gene: TRBV2
CDR3 DNA: TGTGCCAGCATGGAGAACTACAATGAGCAGTTCTTC
CDR3 protein: CASMENYNEQFF

J gene: TRBJ2-1
clone size: NA
D gene: NA
V gene: TRBV3-1
CDR3 DNA: TGTGCCAGCAGCCGACGCTCCTACAATGAGCAGTTCTTC
CDR3 protein: CASSRRSYNEQFF

J gene: TRBJ2-1
clone size: NA
D gene: TRBD1
V gene: TRBV5-6
CDR3 DNA: TGTGCCAGCAGCTTGGAGACAGGGAGCAATGAGCAGTTCTTC
CDR3 protein: CASSLETGSNEQFF

J gene: TRBJ2-1
clone size: NA
D gene: NA
V gene: TRBV19
CDR3 DNA: TGTGCCAGTAGTATGGGGCGTGGTGAGCAGTTCTTC
CDR3 protein: CASSMGRGEQFF

J gene: TRBJ2-2
clone size: NA
D gene: NA
V gene: TRBV3-1
CDR3 DNA: TGTGCCAGCAGCCAAGACCCGGGGTGGAACACCGGGGAGCTGTTTTTT
CDR3 protein: CASSQDPGWNTGELFF

J gene: TRBJ1-1
clone size: NA
D gene: TRBD1
V gene: TRBV19
CDR3 DNA: TGTGCCAGTAGTATAGATAGGGACAGGGAGGTCGACACTGAAGCTTTCTTT
CDR3 protein: CASSIDRDREVDTEAFF

J gene: TRBJ2-1
clone size: NA
D gene: TRBD2
V gene: TRBV6-5
CDR3 DNA: TGTGCCAGCAGTTACTCGAAACTAGCGTTGATCAATGAGCAGTTCTTC
CDR3 protein: CASSYSKLALINEQFF

J gene: TRBJ2-1
clone size: NA
D gene: TRBD2
V gene: TRBV28
CDR3 DNA: TGTGCCAGCAGAGAAATGCCGGGACTAGCGAGATACAATGAGCAGTTCTTC
CDR3 protein: CASREMPGLARYNEQFF

J gene: TRBJ1-5
clone size: NA
D gene: NA
V gene: TRBV7-8
CDR3 DNA: TGTGCCAGCAGGGGGGCTGTGGGCAATCAGCCCCAGCATTTT
CDR3 protein: CASRGAVGNQPQHF

J gene: TRBJ2-7
clone size: few
D gene: TRBD2
V gene: TRBV5-4
CDR3 DNA: TGTGCCAGCAGCTTCGGGGGGACGATTTCCTACGAGCAGTACTTC
CDR3 protein: CASSFGGTISYEQYF

J gene: TRBJ2-1
clone size: NA
D gene: NA
V gene: TRBV9
CDR3 DNA: TGTGCCAGCAGCGCTTACAGGGAGCCCCCCTACAATGAGCAGTTCTTC
CDR3 protein: CASSAYREPPYNEQFF

J gene: TRBJ1-2
clone size: NA
D gene: TRBD1
V gene: TRBV4-1
CDR3 DNA: TGCGCCAGCAGCCAAGTTGGGACAGCCGGCGGCGACGGTGGCTACACCTTC
CDR3 protein: CASSQVGTAGGDGGYTF

J gene: TRBJ2-5
clone size: NA
D gene: NA
V gene: TRBV7-9
CDR3 DNA: TGTGCCAGCAGCTCCGGGTTCCAAGAGACCCAGTACTTC
CDR3 protein: CASSSGFQETQYF

J gene: TRBJ2-7
clone size: NA
D gene: NA
V gene: TRBV7-8
CDR3 DNA: TGTGCCAGCAGCCTGGATAGGGCTGCCTACGAGCAGTACTTC
CDR3 protein: CASSLDRAAYEQYF

J gene: TRBJ1-1
clone size: NA
D gene: NA
V gene: TRBV6-5
CDR3 DNA: TGTGCCAGCAGTTACGGGGCGGTGAACACTGAAGCTTTCTTT
CDR3 protein: CASSYGAVNTEAFF

J gene: TRBJ1-2
clone size: NA
D gene: NA
V gene: TRBV9
CDR3 DNA: TGTGCCAGCAGCGTAGGGGGGGCGCGTGTTGGCTACACCTTC
CDR3 protein: CASSVGGARVGYTF